This paragraph covers one T cell receptor beta chain sequence. What it recognizes is unknown. These data belong to a study of CD8 T cells in ankylosing spondylitis. Study observations and caveats: It appeared that ankylosing spondylitis blood was characterized by a TCR beta motif of several highly homologous variants.

Making use of molecular barcodes, quantitative 5'-RACE generated TCR beta libraries. MiXCR was run by TCRdb on the 5' RACE reads, yielding one entry per CDR3 protein. The sample carries roughly 440,000 distinct CDR3 sequences, approximately 17% recorded once. The V and J ends lost 5 bases and 2 bases respectively, with 14 bases between them. CDR1 SGHRS and CDR2 YFSETQ come from the germline V gene. This CDR3 has 16 residues. Sequencing was performed on blood, either unsorted or a sorted T cell fraction (not recorded which). The origin of this receptor is a male donor with ankylosing spondylitis. The chain recombines TRBV5-1 with TRBJ1-6, with D perhaps matching TRBD1 (6 bases). The CDR3 DNA sequence: TGCGCCAGCAGGAGACAGGCTCCAACCTATAATTCACCCCTCCACTTT. As protein: CASRRQAPTYNSPLHF.